A single sample is the source of the 10 T cell receptor beta chains below, sequenced in a study of beta chain features in type 1 diabetes. Investigators reverse transcribed all isolated RNA, so they sequenced expressed TCRB transcripts. Profiling relied on immunoSEQ multiplex PCR, and the TCRdb table lists in-frame clones only, not all of them. The sample includes 300,000 to 450,000 clones, 15% to 20% seen only once; the top ten take 0.044%. The specimen was naive CD4+ T cells from blood. These receptors came from a woman in her late teens or twenties in good health.

This chain links TRBV19 with TRBJ1-2, with D possibly being TRBD1 (5 bases). CDR3 length equals 11 residues. The germline V gene has CDR1 LNHDA and CDR2 SQIVND (reference sequence). Trimming shortened V by 6 bases and J by 10 bases, and 12 bases separated the two germline ends. The CDR3 loop is CASSGGAPYTF. CDR3 DNA: TGTGCCAGTAGCGGGGGAGCCCCCTACACCTTC.

This clone was picked up a small number of times. The chain recombines TRBV9 with TRBJ1-3, with no clear D. The CDR3 is 14 amino acids. From germline, CDR1 is SGDLS and CDR2 YYNGEE. The V end lost 0 bases, the J end lost 0 bases, and 4 bases lay between the germline ends. CDR3 protein: CASSVGDSGNTIYF. The DNA of the CDR3 is TGTGCCAGCAGCGTAGGAGACTCTGGAAACACCATATATTTT.

The rearrangement joins TRBV5-4 to TRBJ2-1; D uncertain. The CDR3 is 13 residues long. Trimming removed 0 bases from V and 6 bases from J, with 7 bases in between. Germline CDR1 is SGHNT and CDR2 is YYREEE (reference sequence). The CDR3 spells CASSLALTNEQFF. As DNA, the CDR3 is TGTGCCAGCAGCTTGGCCCTAACCAATGAGCAGTTCTTC.

The rearrangement links TRBV4-3 to TRBJ1-5; D is ambiguous. Germline CDR1 reads LGHNA; CDR2 reads YSLEER. The CDR3 length is 13 residues. Trimming shortened V by 1 base and J by 9 bases, and 10 bases separated the two germline ends. This chain's CDR3 is CASSQGVGRPQHF. The CDR3 nucleotides are TGCGCCAGCAGCCAAGGGGTGGGGAGGCCCCAGCATTTT.

For the CDR3, the DNA is TGTGCCAGCAGTGAAGGGGGGGCGCAAGGTAACACTGAAGCTTTCTTT. This sequence encodes CASSEGGAQGNTEAFF. This chain joins TRBV25-1 and TRBJ1-1, with a possible D match to TRBD1 (6 bases). Germline CDR1 and CDR2: MGHDK and SYGVNS. The CDR3 consists of 16 residues. The V end was cut by 2 bases, the J end by 2 bases, with 15 bases between.

This clone has just a few counts. The rearrangement links TRBV15 to TRBJ2-1, with TRBD1 as a possible D gene (6 bases). Germline values: CDR1 LNHNV, CDR2 YYDKDF (reference sequence). Trimming pared 1 base from V and 10 bases from J, leaving 17 bases between. This CDR3 spans 15 amino acids. The CDR3 DNA sequence: TGTGCCACCAGCAGAGGTTACAGGGAAAATCAAGAGCAGTTCTTC. This gives the protein CATSRGYRENQEQFF.

This clone showed up just a few times. In DNA form, the CDR3 reads TGTGCCTGGAGTGCGGGAAACCCTGGAAACACCATATATTTT. This gives the protein CAWSAGNPGNTIYF. The genes are TRBV30 and TRBJ1-3; D is ambiguous. The CDR3 is 14 residues long. The V end was cut by 1 base, the J end by 2 bases, with 9 bases between. Germline V gene lookup returns CDR1 GTSNPN and CDR2 SVGIG (reference sequence). Looking up the rest from reference TRBV30 and TRBJ1-3 gives the full variable domain: SQTIHQWPATLVQPVGSPLSLECTVEGTSNPNLYWYRQAAGRGLQLLFYSVGIGQISSEVPQNLSASRPQDRQFILSSKKLLLSDSGFYLCAWSAGNPGNTIYFGEGSWLTVV.

This clone has only a few counts. J is TRBJ1-1 and V is TRBV21-1; TRBD1, the D gene given by the table, was not confirmed from the DNA. TRBV21-1 is listed as a pseudogene. CDR3 size: 16 residues. The CDR3 protein is CASSKEGDRRNTEAFF. The CDR3 DNA reads as TGTGCCAGCAGCAAAGAGGGGGACAGGCGTAACACTGAAGCTTTCTTT.

The CDR3 sequence: CASSTDRNTEAFF. CDR3 sequence (DNA): TGTGCCAGCAGCACCGACAGGAACACTGAAGCTTTCTTT. The J gene is TRBJ1-1, the V gene TRBV7-6; tentatively, D is TRBD1 (5 bases). Trimming pared 5 bases from V and 1 base from J, leaving 8 bases between. CDR3 length: 13 residues. Germline CDR1 and CDR2: SGHVS and FNYEAQ.

V is TRBV6-1 and J is TRBJ2-3, with TRBD2 matching 10 bases. The germline gives CDR1 MNHNS, CDR2 SASEGT. The V and J ends lost 1 base and 8 bases, in that order; junction bases with no gene match: 3. The CDR3 consists of 14 residues. CDR3 residues: CASSEGAGGGTQYF. The CDR3 coding sequence is TGTGCCAGCAGTGAAGGAGCGGGGGGGGGTACGCAGTATTTT.